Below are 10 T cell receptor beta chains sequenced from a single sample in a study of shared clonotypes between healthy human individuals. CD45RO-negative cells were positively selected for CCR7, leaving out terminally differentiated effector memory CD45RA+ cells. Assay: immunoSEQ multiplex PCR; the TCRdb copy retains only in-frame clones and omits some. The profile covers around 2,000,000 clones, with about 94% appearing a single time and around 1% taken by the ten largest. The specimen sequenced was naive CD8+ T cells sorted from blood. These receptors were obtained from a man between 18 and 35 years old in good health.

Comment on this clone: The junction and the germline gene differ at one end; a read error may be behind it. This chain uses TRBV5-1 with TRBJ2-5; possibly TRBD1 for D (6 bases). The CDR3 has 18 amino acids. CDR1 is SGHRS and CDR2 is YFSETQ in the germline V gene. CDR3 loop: CASSVFPPAGVTQEAQYF. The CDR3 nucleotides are TGCGCCAGCAGCGTTTTCCCCCCAGCAGGGGTTACCCAAGAGGCCCAGTACTTC.

For the CDR3, the DNA is TGTGCCAGCAGACCGGGGGGTGTCCATATTAATGAAAAACTGTTTTTT. Translated, it gives CASRPGGVHINEKLFF. V usage is TRBV7-9 and J usage is TRBJ1-4; perhaps TRBD1 as D (5 bases). Looked up from germline, CDR1 is SEHNR and CDR2 is FQNEAQ (reference sequence). The V gene lost 6 bases and the J gene lost 4 bases, with 18 bases spanning the gap. This CDR3 region has 16 residues.

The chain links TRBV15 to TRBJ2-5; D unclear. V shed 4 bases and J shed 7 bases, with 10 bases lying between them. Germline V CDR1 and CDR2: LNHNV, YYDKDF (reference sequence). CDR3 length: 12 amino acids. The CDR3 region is CATSTSEGTQYF. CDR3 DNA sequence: TGTGCCACCAGCACCTCGGAAGGGACCCAGTACTTC.

The CDR3 DNA reads as TGTGCCAGCAGCTTGATTGGGGCGGGGGATGGCTACACCTTC. This translates into CASSLIGAGDGYTF. The chain links TRBV5-4 to TRBJ1-2, with a possible D match to TRBD1 (5 bases). Germline V gene lookup returns CDR1 SGHNT and CDR2 YYREEE (reference sequence). Trimming removed 1 base at V and 6 bases at J, with 13 bases between. The CDR3 has 14 amino acids. Supplemented by reference TRBV5-4 and TRBJ1-2, the full variable domain reads ETGVTQSPTHLIKTRGQQVTLRCSSQSGHNTVSWYQQALGQGPQFIFQYYREEENGRGNFPPRFSGLQFPNYSSELNVNALELDDSALYLCASSLIGAGDGYTFGSGTRLTVV.

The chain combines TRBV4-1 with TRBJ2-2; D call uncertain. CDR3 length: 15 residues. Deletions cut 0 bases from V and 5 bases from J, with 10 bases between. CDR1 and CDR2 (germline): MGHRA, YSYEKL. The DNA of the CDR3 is TGCGCCAGCAGCCAAGAGGGTACAGTGACCGGGGAGCTGTTTTTT. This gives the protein CASSQEGTVTGELFF.

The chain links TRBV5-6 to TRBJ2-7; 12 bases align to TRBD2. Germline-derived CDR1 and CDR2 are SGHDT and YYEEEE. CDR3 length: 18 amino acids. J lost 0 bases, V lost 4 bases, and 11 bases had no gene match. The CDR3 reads CASSPGGLAGSGSYEQYF. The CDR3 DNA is TGTGCCAGCAGCCCGGGTGGACTAGCGGGGTCCGGCTCCTACGAGCAGTACTTC.

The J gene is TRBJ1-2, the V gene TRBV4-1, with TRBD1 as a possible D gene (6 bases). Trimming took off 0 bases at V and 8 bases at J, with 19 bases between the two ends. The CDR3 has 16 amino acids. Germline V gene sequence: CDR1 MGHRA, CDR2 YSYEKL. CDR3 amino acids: CASSQDLIRGRWGYTF. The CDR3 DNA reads TGCGCCAGCAGCCAAGATCTGATACGGGGGCGATGGGGCTACACCTTC.

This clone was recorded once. CDR3 loop: CASSHDPGTGLNEQYF. The CDR3 nucleotides read TGTGCCAGCAGTCACGACCCCGGGACAGGGCTCAACGAGCAGTACTTC. The chain is built from TRBV27 and TRBJ2-7; 9 bases are shared with TRBD1. The J segment lost 5 bases and the V segment lost 5 bases, leaving 13 bases of the junction unmatched. Germline loops: CDR1 MNHEY, CDR2 SMNVEV (reference sequence). This CDR3 has 16 amino acids.

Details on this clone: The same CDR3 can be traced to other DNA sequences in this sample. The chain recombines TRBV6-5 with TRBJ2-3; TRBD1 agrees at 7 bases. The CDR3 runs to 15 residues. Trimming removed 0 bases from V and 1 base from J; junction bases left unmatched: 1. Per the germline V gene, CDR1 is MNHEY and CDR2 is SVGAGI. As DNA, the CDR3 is TGTGCCAGCAGTTACTCCGGGACAGGCACAGATACGCAGTATTTT. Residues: CASSYSGTGTDTQYF.

The CDR3 protein is CASTDRVWNTEAFF. DNA of the CDR3: TGTGCCAGCACCGACAGGGTATGGAACACTGAAGCTTTCTTT. The V call is TRBV5-6, the J call TRBJ1-1; 7 bases are a match to TRBD1. V gave up 6 bases and J gave up 1 base; unmatched junction bases: 6. This CDR3 is built from 14 residues. Germline CDR1 reads SGHDT; CDR2 reads YYEEEE.